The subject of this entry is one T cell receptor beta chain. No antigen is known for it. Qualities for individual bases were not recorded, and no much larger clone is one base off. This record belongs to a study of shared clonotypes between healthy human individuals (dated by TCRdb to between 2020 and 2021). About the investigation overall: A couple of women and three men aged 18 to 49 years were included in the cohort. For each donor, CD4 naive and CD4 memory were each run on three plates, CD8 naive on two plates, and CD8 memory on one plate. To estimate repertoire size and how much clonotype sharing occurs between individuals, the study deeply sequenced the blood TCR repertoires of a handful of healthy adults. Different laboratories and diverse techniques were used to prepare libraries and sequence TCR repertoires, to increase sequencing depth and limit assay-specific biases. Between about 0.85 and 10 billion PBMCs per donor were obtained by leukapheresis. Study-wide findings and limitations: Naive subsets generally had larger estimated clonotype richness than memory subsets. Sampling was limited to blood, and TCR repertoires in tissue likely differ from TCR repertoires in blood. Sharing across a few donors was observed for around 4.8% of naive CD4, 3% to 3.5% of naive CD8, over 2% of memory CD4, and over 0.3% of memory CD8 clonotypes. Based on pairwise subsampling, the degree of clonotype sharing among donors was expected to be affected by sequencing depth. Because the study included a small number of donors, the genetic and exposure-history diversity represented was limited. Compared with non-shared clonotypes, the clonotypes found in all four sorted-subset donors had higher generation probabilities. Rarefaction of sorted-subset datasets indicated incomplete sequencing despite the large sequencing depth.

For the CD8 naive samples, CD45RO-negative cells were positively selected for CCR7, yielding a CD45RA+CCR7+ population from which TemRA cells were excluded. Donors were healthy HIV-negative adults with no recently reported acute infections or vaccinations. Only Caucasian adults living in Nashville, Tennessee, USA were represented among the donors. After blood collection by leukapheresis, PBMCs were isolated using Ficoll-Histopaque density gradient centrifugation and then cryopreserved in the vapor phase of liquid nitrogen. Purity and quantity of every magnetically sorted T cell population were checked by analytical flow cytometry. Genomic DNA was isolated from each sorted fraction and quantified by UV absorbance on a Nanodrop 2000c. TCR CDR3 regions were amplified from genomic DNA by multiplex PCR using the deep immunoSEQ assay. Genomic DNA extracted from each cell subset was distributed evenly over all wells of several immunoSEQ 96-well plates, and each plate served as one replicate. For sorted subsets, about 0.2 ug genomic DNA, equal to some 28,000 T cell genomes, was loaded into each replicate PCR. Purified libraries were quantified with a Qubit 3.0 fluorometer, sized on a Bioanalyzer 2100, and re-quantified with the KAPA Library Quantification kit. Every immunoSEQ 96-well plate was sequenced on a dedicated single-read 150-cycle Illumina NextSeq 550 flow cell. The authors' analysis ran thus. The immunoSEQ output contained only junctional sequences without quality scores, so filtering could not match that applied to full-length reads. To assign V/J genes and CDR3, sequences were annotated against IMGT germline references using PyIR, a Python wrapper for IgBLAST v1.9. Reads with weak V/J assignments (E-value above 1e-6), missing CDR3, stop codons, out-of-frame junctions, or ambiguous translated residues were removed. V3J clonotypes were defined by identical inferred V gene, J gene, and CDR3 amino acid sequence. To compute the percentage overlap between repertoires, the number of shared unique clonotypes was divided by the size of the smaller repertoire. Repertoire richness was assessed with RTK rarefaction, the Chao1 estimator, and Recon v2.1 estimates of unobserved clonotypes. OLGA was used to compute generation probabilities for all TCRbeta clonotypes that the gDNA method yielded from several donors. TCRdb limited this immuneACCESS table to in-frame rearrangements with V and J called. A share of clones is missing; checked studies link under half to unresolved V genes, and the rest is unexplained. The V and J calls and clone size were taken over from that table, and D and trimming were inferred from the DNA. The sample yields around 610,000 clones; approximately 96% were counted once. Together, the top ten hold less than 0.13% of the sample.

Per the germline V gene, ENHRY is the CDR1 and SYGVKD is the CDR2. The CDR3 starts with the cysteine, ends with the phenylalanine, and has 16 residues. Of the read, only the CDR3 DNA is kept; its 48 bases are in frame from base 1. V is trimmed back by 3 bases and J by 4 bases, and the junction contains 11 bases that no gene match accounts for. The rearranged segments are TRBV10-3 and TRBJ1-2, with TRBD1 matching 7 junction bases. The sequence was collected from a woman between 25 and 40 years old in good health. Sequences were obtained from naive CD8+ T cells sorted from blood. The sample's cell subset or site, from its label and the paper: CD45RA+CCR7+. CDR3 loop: CAISDDREEYSYGYTF. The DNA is TGTGCCATCAGTGACGACAGGGAGGAATATTCCTATGGCTACACCTTC.